This T cell receptor beta chain was recorded in a study of blood T cell repertoires in COVID-19. Study-wide background: Italy, Spain and the United States were the sources of the convalescent and acute COVID-19 samples. Sources were T cells, B-cell-depleted T cells, or PBMCs; the material itself was cDNA or gDNA.

Germline V CDR1 and CDR2: MNHEY, SMNVEV (reference sequence). This CDR3 spans 11 amino acids. Between the trimmed V and J ends, which lost 6 bases and 4 bases, there was a span of 6 bases. Generated by immunoSEQ multiplex PCR, the TCRdb table keeps only in-frame clones and is missing some. This sample has roughly 140,000 clones, with 75% to 90% found just once. J is TRBJ1-1 and V is TRBV27; possibly TRBD1 for D (5 bases). This TCR was sampled from a woman aged 55-70 years with COVID-19, enrolled during active disease. The sample consisted of peripheral blood. CDR3 DNA: TGTGCCAGCAGGGGGGGCACTGAAGCTTTCTTT. Protein: CASRGGTEAFF.